This TCR beta chain derives from a study of beta chain features in type 1 diabetes (dated by TCRdb to between 2017 and 2018). As for the study more broadly: No differences in mean age, gender distribution, total cell number or subset yield were found between patients and healthy donors. Whereas all 28 donors provided naive and central memory subsets, regulatory and stem cell-like memory subsets were isolated from just 8 patients and about 8 healthy donors. In the study, recently diagnosed type 1 diabetes patients and matched healthy donors were compared on the TCRB repertoires of their sorted circulating CD4+ T cell subsets. A total of roughly 100 million sorted cells were examined across all samples, and a strong correlation was observed between cell number per subset and RNA yield. Findings and caveats that apply to the study as a whole: Because small numbers of individuals were included in the HLA sub-analyses, any influence of HLA type on TCRB rearrangement was left unresolved. In all four CD4+ subsets, TCRB CDR3 length was moderately but significantly shorter in type 1 diabetes patients. Naive, central memory and regulatory TCRB repertoires appeared to be more similar among patients than among healthy donors. Because cDNA rather than genomic DNA was sequenced, highly expressing activated cells could have been over-represented, although no difference in activation and CD3 levels was found between groups. Fewer insertions and more nucleotide deletions at VDJ recombination sites were observed in patients with type 1 diabetes, implying thymic rearrangement abnormalities. Shorter templates might have been favored by PCR, but patient and control samples were amplified and corrected together, so both groups would have been affected equally by any skew.

The entire isolated RNA was reverse transcribed using the High Capacity cDNA Reverse Transcription Kit, and thus expressed TCRB transcripts were sequenced. Deep immunoSEQ sequencing was performed on naive, central memory and regulatory T cell samples, with an average of roughly 3.3 million total reads per sample. After sorted cells were lysed in RLT buffer, RNA was extracted with DNase-treated RNeasy Micro or Mini kits, with the choice depending on cell number. To prevent cross-contamination, every cell subset was processed on its own, while patient and healthy donor samples were processed together. TCRB sequences were amplified from cDNA with the immunoSEQ multiplex PCR, producing 87-bp fragments spanning the CDR3 region. Sequencing of the amplicons was done on the Illumina HiSeq platform. Per the source publication's procedure: Synthetic template baselines were used to correct PCR bias computationally, reads within Hamming distance 2 were collapsed together, and singletons that could not be merged were discarded. Reads were aligned against IMGT to assign V, D and J genes, CDR3 length and insertions or deletions at six rearrangement sites. Clonotype counts were normalized to sorted cell number within each subset before computing true diversity and Gini coefficients with the tcR R package. The overlap coefficient, calculated on TCRB nucleotide sequences, was used to measure repertoire sharing. As a proxy for the pre-selection repertoire, out-of-frame TCRB sequences from naive cells were analyzed. In TCRdb, the immuneACCESS table is reduced to in-frame sequences with V and J assigned. These tables do not hold every clone; where another copy was compared, an unresolved V gene accounts for under half, and the others remain unexplained. From that table come the V and J calls and clone size; the DNA was used to work out D and trimming. A total of some 900,000 clones appear in this sample, around a sixth of them only once. 0.023% of the sample comes from the top ten.

To note about this clone: This receptor's antigen is unknown. There are no base qualities to consult, and no much larger clone falls within one base.

The germline V gene sets CDR1 to SGDLS and CDR2 to YYNGEE. The junction shows trimming of 4 bases on V and 2 bases on J, plus 9 bases between the germline ends. Measured from the cysteine to the phenylalanine, the CDR3 is 14 residues long. Only the CDR3 region is kept as DNA, spanning 42 bases read in frame from base 1. From each donor, a single peripheral blood sample of 90 to 150 mL on average was drawn into heparinised tubes. Naive, central memory, regulatory and stem cell-like memory CD4+ T cells were sorted on a BD FACSAria II using a panel including CD45RO, CCR7, CD25, CD127, CD95 and CD27. A purity above 95% was achieved for all sorted populations. PBMCs were isolated right away by Lymphoprep density gradient centrifugation and were stained directly, without culture. Samples were stained and sorted in pairs, with one healthy donor and one patient per experiment, so that batch effects were minimized.

Sequencing was carried out using naive CD4+ T cells from blood. According to the study, the label for this sample's cell subset or site signals: true naive CD4+ T cells. Rearrangement joined TRBV9 to TRBJ2-2, with the D gene call left open. This TCR was sampled from a young woman in good health. The sequenced DNA: TGTGCCAGCAGCTCCCGGATAAACACCGGGGAGCTGTTTTTT. Translation gives CASSSRINTGELFF.